The 16 T cell receptor beta chains presented below share a single source sample, sequenced in a study of blood T cell repertoires in COVID-19. Profiling relied on immunoSEQ multiplex PCR, and the TCRdb table lists in-frame clones only, not all of them. The repertoire holds about 170,000 clones, with roughly 91% as singletons. The specimen was peripheral blood. The receptors come from a man aged 45-60 years who had recovered from COVID-19.

The rearrangement uses TRBV6-5 and TRBJ2-1; tentative D call: TRBD2 (5 bases). CDR1 and CDR2 (germline): MNHEY, SVGAGI. V gave up 4 bases and J gave up 5 bases, with 15 bases separating them. This CDR3 is built from 15 residues. CDR3 nucleotides: TGTGCCAGCAGTTTCGGGATGCGGACGAACAATGAGCAGTTCTTC. Its protein product is CASSFGMRTNNEQFF.

The V gene is TRBV7-2, the J gene TRBJ2-6, with TRBD1 matching over 9 bases. The CDR3 covers 16 residues. Per the germline V gene, CDR1 is SGHTA and CDR2 is FQGNSA. V lost 11 bases to trimming and J lost 2 bases; unmatched junction nucleotides: 10. CDR3 coding DNA: TGTGCCGGTGAGACAGGGGGACTGGCTGGGGCCAACGTCCTGACTTTC. Residues: CAGETGGLAGANVLTF.

The rearrangement links TRBV2 to TRBJ1-6, with 7 bases aligning to TRBD1. The V segment lost 6 bases and the J segment 10 bases; nucleotides outside the gene matches: 6. This CDR3 contains 13 residues. Germline values: CDR1 SNHLY, CDR2 FYNNEI. Here the CDR3 reads CASSDRERSPLHF. The CDR3 nucleotides read TGTGCCAGCAGCGACAGGGAACGGTCACCCCTCCACTTT.

The chain employs TRBV27 and TRBJ1-6, with unresolved D. CDR3 size: 16 residues. V lost 5 bases to trimming and J lost 4 bases, with 15 bases between them. CDR1 is MNHEY and CDR2 is SMNVEV in the germline V gene (reference sequence). The CDR3 sequence: CASSPQSGVYNSPLHF. In DNA, the CDR3 is TGTGCCAGCAGTCCCCAGTCCGGGGTTTATAATTCACCCCTCCACTTT.

Here the CDR3 DNA reads TGTGCCAGCAGCTTATCGGGGGGCGAGTTGGAGACCCAGTACTTC. It codes for CASSLSGGELETQYF. The rearrangement joins TRBV11-2 to TRBJ2-5; a possible D gene is TRBD2 (7 bases). Between the trimmed V and J ends, which lost 2 bases and 5 bases, there was a span of 15 bases. Germline assignment: CDR1 SGHAT and CDR2 FQNNGV. This CDR3 region has 15 residues.

To note about this clone: Other nucleotide sequences in the sample specify the same CDR3. This chain joins TRBV5-1 and TRBJ1-2; D call uncertain. Germline lookup yields CDR1 SGHRS and CDR2 YFSETQ. The CDR3 covers 14 residues. V shed 0 bases and J shed 2 bases, with 8 bases lying between them. The CDR3: CASSLAGENYGYTF. In DNA form, the CDR3 reads TGCGCCAGCAGCTTGGCCGGGGAGAACTATGGCTACACCTTC.

This clone was observed a single time. This sequence joins TRBV30 and TRBJ1-6; D remains ambiguous. Germline V lookup: CDR1 GTSNPN, CDR2 SVGIG (reference sequence). The CDR3 consists of 13 residues. Trimming left V 5 bases short and J 0 bases short, with 5 bases between. The CDR3 here is CAWASSYNSPLHF. The DNA for the CDR3 is TGTGCCTGGGCGAGCTCCTATAATTCACCCCTCCACTTT.

The V call is TRBV12-3 or TRBV12-4, the J call TRBJ1-2, with D hard to call. The CDR3 consists of 12 residues. V was trimmed by 6 bases and J by 8 bases, leaving 13 bases between them. The CDR3 is CASSLRTRGYTF. The CDR3 DNA reads TGTGCCAGCAGCTTACGAACCAGGGGCTACACCTTC.

V usage is TRBV7-9 and J usage is TRBJ1-3; 9 bases fit TRBD1. Germline trimming cut 1 base from V and 2 bases from J; bases unmatched to any gene: 6. This CDR3 has 17 amino acids. Germline assignment: CDR1 SEHNR and CDR2 FQNEAQ (reference sequence). CDR3 DNA: TGTGCCAGCAGCTTAGGGGCGGACAGGGGCACTGGAAACACCATATATTTT. This translates into CASSLGADRGTGNTIYF.

CDR3 residues: CASSPRPDRHNMNTEAFF. Written as DNA, the CDR3 is TGTGCCAGCAGCCCTCGCCCGGACAGGCACAACATGAACACTGAAGCTTTCTTT. The rearrangement uses TRBV21-1 and TRBJ1-1; the table's D call, TRBD1, was not checked against the DNA. TRBV21-1 is labeled a pseudogene. The CDR3 has 18 amino acids.

V usage is TRBV2 and J usage is TRBJ2-3; 11 positions agree with TRBD1. V lost 2 bases, J lost 3 bases, and 7 bases stayed unmatched. CDR1 and CDR2 from the germline V gene are SNHLY and FYNNEI. This CDR3 contains 17 residues. CDR3 region: CASSETGTGGLTDTQYF. DNA of the CDR3: TGTGCCAGCAGTGAAACCGGGACAGGGGGTTTGACAGATACGCAGTATTTT.

This chain connects TRBV7-2 to TRBJ1-3; unclear D gene. The CDR3 extends over 13 amino acids. The germline gives CDR1 SGHTA, CDR2 FQGNSA. The V and J ends lost 5 bases and 4 bases respectively, with 9 bases between them. This chain's CDR3 is CASSPSQGNTIYF. The CDR3 DNA follows: TGTGCCAGCAGCCCGTCCCAGGGAAACACCATATATTTT. The full variable domain, rest sourced from reference TRBV7-2 and TRBJ1-3, is GAGVSQSPSNKVTEKGKDVELRCDPISGHTALYWYRQSLGQGLEFLIYFQGNSAPDKSGLPSDRFSAERTGGSVSTLTIQRTQQEDSAVYLCASSPSQGNTIYFGEGSWLTVV.

This CDR3 is CASSLLDSNYEQYF. CDR3 DNA: TGTGCCAGCAGCTTGTTGGACAGCAACTACGAGCAGTACTTC. The rearrangement uses TRBV9 and TRBJ2-7; D might be TRBD1 (6 bases). Germline V lookup: CDR1 SGDLS, CDR2 YYNGEE. The CDR3 covers 14 residues. V lost 4 bases and J 3 bases, leaving 14 bases between the germline ends.

The CDR3 protein is CASSAPGGSSPLHF. As DNA, the CDR3 is TGTGCCAGCAGCGCACCAGGCGGGAGTTCACCCCTCCACTTT. The chain couples TRBV28 to TRBJ1-6; D remains unclear. CDR3 size: 14 residues. Germline lookup yields CDR1 MDHEN and CDR2 SYDVKM. V lost 6 bases and J 9 bases, leaving 15 bases between the germline ends.

The chain carries TRBV5-4 and TRBJ2-7, with TRBD2 identical over 11 bases. Germline V gene lookup returns CDR1 SGHNT and CDR2 YYREEE (reference sequence). Trimming removed 4 bases from V and 2 bases from J; junction bases left unmatched: 2. The CDR3 runs to 14 residues. CDR3: CASSLAGGTYEQYF. The CDR3 DNA sequence: TGTGCCAGCAGCCTAGCGGGGGGTACCTACGAGCAGTACTTC. The full variable domain, in which reference TRBV5-4 and TRBJ2-7 provide the parts outside the CDR3, is ETGVTQSPTHLIKTRGQQVTLRCSSQSGHNTVSWYQQALGQGPQFIFQYYREEENGRGNFPPRFSGLQFPNYSSELNVNALELDDSALYLCASSLAGGTYEQYFGPGTRLTVT.

The chain uses TRBV6-5 and TRBJ2-5, with 9 positions matching TRBD2. Germline loops: CDR1 MNHEY, CDR2 SVGAGI. This CDR3 contains 15 residues. V lost 5 bases to trimming and J lost 7 bases; unmatched junction nucleotides: 11. CDR3 loop: CASSRVAGAEGTQYF. The CDR3 DNA sequence: TGTGCCAGCAGTAGAGTAGCGGGGGCTGAGGGGACCCAGTACTTC.